This TCR beta chain was captured in a study of OX40 agonist ivuxolimab in advanced cancers. At the level of the study: Earlier treatment with anti-PD-1, anti-PD-L1 or anti-CTLA-4 was permitted, and roughly 40% had received some.

TCRdb's copy holds only in-frame clones and misses some; the assay was immunoSEQ multiplex PCR. The sample lists about 70,000 clones, under 90% occurring once. Trimming shortened V by 1 base and J by 9 bases, and 16 bases separated the two germline ends. Germline V gene lookup returns CDR1 MGHRA and CDR2 YSYEKL. This CDR3 has 14 residues. The sequence was collected from an adult with an advanced solid tumor such as melanoma, head and neck, liver or kidney cancer. The chain combines TRBV4-1 with TRBJ2-7; D remains unclear. Sample: CD4+ or CD8+ T cells sorted from blood, taken in a trial of the OX40 agonist ivuxolimab. The CDR3 DNA is TGCGCCAGCAGCCAAGGCCAGGAGAGGATCGGGCAGTACTTC. Translated, it gives CASSQGQERIGQYF.